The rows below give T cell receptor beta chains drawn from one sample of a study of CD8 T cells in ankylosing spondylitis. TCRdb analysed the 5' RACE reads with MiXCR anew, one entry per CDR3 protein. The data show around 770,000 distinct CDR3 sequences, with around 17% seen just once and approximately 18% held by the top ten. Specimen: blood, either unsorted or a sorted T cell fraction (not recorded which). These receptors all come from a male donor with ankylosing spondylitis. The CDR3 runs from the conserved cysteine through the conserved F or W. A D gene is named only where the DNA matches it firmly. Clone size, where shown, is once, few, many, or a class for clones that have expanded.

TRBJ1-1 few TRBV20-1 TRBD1 TGCAGTGCTAGCCCTCTCAGGGGGAGGACTGAAGCTTTCTTT CSASPLRGRTEAFF
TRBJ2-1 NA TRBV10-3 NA TGTGCCATCAGTGACGGTTCTCGAGACCCGTTCTTC CAISDGSRDPFF
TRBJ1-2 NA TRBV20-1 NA TGCAGTGCTATAGACAGGACGGGCTATGGCTACACCTTC CSAIDRTGYGYTF
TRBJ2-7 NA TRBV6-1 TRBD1 TGTGCCAGCAGTCCCATTGGACAGGGTTCGGACGAGCAGTACTTC CASSPIGQGSDEQYF
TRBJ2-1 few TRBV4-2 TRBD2 TGTGCCAGCAGCCAAGATGGGGCGGGGGGCCCCACAGAGCAGTTCTTC CASSQDGAGGPTEQFF
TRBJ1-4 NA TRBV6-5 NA TGTGCCAGCAGTTACTCCTTTGCCCCCGGGACCGATAATGAAAAACTGTTTTTT CASSYSFAPGTDNEKLFF
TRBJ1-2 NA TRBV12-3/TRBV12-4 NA TGTACCAGCAGTAAAACCCTTGTATACACCTTC CTSSKTLVYTF
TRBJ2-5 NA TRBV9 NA TGTGCCAGCAGCCCGCGGGACACCGTTGACCAAGAGACCCAGTACTTC CASSPRDTVDQETQYF
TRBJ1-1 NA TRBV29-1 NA TGCAGCGTTGACGTGGGTAAGGTAGCTTTCTTT CSVDVGKVAFF
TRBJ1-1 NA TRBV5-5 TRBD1 TGTGCCAGCAGCTGGAGTACAGGGGATACTGAAGCTTTCTTT CASSWSTGDTEAFF
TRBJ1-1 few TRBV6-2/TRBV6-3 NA TGTGCCAGCAGGTCGGGCCCGCAAGCTTTCTTT CASRSGPQAFF
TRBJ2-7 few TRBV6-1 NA TGTGCCACCGCCCTCTTCAGCTCCTACGAGCAGTACTTC CATALFSSYEQYF
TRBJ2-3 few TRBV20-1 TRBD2 TGCAGTGCTAGTCCTGGCGTTCTAGCGGGAGGAATAGATACGCAGTATTTT CSASPGVLAGGIDTQYF
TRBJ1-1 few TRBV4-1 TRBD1 TGCGCCAGCAGCCAAGTCCTGACAGGGGGGAACACTGAAGCTTTCTTT CASSQVLTGGNTEAFF
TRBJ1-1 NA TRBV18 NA TGTGCCAGCTCCAACATCGGGGGTTATGAAGCTTTCTTT CASSNIGGYEAFF